The next 3 T cell receptor beta chains were all read from a single sample in a study of T-cell reconstitution after alpha-beta-depleted transplantation in children. Preparation of the TCRbeta library used unique molecular identifiers. MiXCR, applied by TCRdb to the PCR reads, yields one record per CDR3 protein. The sample has some 290,000 distinct CDR3 sequences; around 25% are singletons. The source was PBMCs, mostly from graft donor cells, collected 180 days after TCRalphabeta/CD19-depleted stem cell transplant. These receptors originate from a male patient younger than 18 who had a stem cell transplant for acute lymphoblastic leukemia, so the T cells may come from the graft donor.

This chain links TRBV7-9 with TRBJ1-2, with a weak D call TRBD1 (5 bases). The CDR3 runs 13 residues. Trimming left V 5 bases short and J 10 bases short, with 17 bases between. Germline CDR1 is SEHNR and CDR2 is FQNEAQ (reference sequence). CDR3 amino acids: CASSEGLLVTYTF. Written as DNA, the CDR3 is TGTGCCAGCAGCGAGGGACTCCTCGTCACCTACACCTTC.

J is TRBJ1-2 and V is TRBV20-1; possibly TRBD1 for D (5 bases). V was shortened by 3 bases and J by 4 bases, with 15 bases between the two germline ends. The CDR3 is 14 residues long. Germline CDR1 reads DFQATT; CDR2 reads SNEGSKA (reference sequence). Written as DNA, the CDR3 is TGCAGTGCTAGGAAGGGTCAGGGCTTCTATGGCTACACCTTC. It encodes CSARKGQGFYGYTF.

The rearrangement links TRBV7-8 to TRBJ2-7; D is ambiguous. Per the germline V gene, CDR1 is SGHVS and CDR2 is FQNEAQ. Deletions cut 3 bases from V and 2 bases from J, with 11 bases between. CDR3 size: 14 residues. CDR3 sequence: CASSFGPFTYEQYF. The CDR3 DNA reads TGTGCCAGCAGCTTCGGACCCTTTACCTACGAGCAGTACTTC.